Here is one TCR beta chain with its context. Its antigen is currently unknown. This could be a read error, since a much larger clone is one nucleotide away. These data originate in a study of T cell repertoires in cytomegalovirus infection. Overall study: Shared public TCR beta signatures pointed to both CMV infection and a matching HLA type.

V was shortened by 5 bases and J by 1 base, with 14 bases between the two germline ends. The length of the CDR3 is 15 residues. CDR1 is SGHVS and CDR2 is FNYEAQ in the germline V gene. MiXCR was run by TCRdb on the reads, yielding one entry per CDR3 protein. The data hold 60,000 to 75,000 distinct CDR3 sequences, with around 28% observed a single time. The sample consisted of CD8+ T cells from cultured PBMCs, taken from culture after CMV antigen stimulation. The receptor was isolated from a human donor in good health (CMV status not recorded). Some clones in this sample may be carry-over from other donors' samples. The V and J genes are TRBV7-6 and TRBJ1-1, with D possibly matching TRBD1 (6 bases). DNA of the CDR3: TGTGCCAGCAGCGCGCAGGCAGGGGCGAACACTGAAGCTTTCTTT. It encodes CASSAQAGANTEAFF.